These 18 T cell receptor beta chains originate from one sample sequenced in a study of control samples from healthy donors and cancer patients. Measured with immunoSEQ multiplex PCR; TCRdb has only the in-frame clones, and not every one. The sample gives about 190,000 clones, around 90% of which show up once; 1.8% is in the top ten. Material: blood. Receptor source: a man in his thirties or forties in good health.

The rearrangement uses TRBV4-1 and TRBJ2-7, with D possibly being TRBD1 (5 bases). Germline CDR1 and CDR2: MGHRA and YSYEKL. This CDR3 is 15 amino acids long. V was clipped by 6 bases and J by 0 bases, with 15 bases between them. Here the CDR3 DNA reads TGCGCCAGCAGAGATGGGGCAGGTAGCTCCTACGAGCAGTACTTC. It codes for CASRDGAGSSYEQYF.

This rearrangement joins TRBV13 to TRBJ1-1, with 7 positions matching TRBD1. The trim removed 6 bases at V and 3 bases at J, leaving 16 bases unmatched. The germline gives CDR1 PRHDT, CDR2 FYEKMQ (reference sequence). There are 17 residues in the CDR3. For the CDR3, the DNA is TGTGCCAGCAGTTCATCCCGGACAGGAGGAGTTTACACTGAAGCTTTCTTT. Translating gives CASSSSRTGGVYTEAFF.

This chain joins TRBV5-1 and TRBJ1-2, with D possibly matching TRBD1 (5 bases). This CDR3 is built from 17 residues. Looked up from germline, CDR1 is SGHRS and CDR2 is YFSETQ. Between the trimmed V and J ends, which lost 3 bases and 4 bases, there was a span of 22 bases. The CDR3 loop reads CASSSEGSGPRLYGYTF. The CDR3 DNA follows: TGCGCCAGCAGCTCCGAGGGTTCGGGGCCCCGACTCTATGGCTACACCTTC.

This clone was observed a handful of times. The chain combines TRBV6-2 or TRBV6-3 with TRBJ1-5; weak D call: TRBD1 (6 bases). V shed 2 bases and J shed 4 bases, with 15 bases lying between them. This CDR3 contains 16 residues. Germline-derived CDR1 and CDR2 are MNHEY and SVGEGT. CDR3 bases: TGTGCCAGCAGTTACCCCCGCGGACAGTCAAATCAGCCCCAGCATTTT. This gives the protein CASSYPRGQSNQPQHF.

The genes are TRBV3-1 (or the pseudogene TRBV3-2) and TRBJ1-2; possibly TRBD1 for D (5 bases). V shed 5 bases and J shed 4 bases, with 14 bases lying between them. The CDR3 sequence is 14 residues long. Germline CDR1 reads LGHDT; CDR2 reads YNNKEL (reference sequence). The CDR3 DNA sequence: TGTGCCAGCAGCTTCCTGGGCAGGGTCTATGGCTACACCTTC. Encoded protein: CASSFLGRVYGYTF.

This chain links TRBV10-2 with TRBJ1-5; 10 bases map to TRBD1. With V trimmed by 8 bases and J by 8 bases, 9 bases remained unmatched. The germline gives CDR1 WSHSY, CDR2 SAAADI. The CDR3 loop spans 14 amino acids. The CDR3 sequence: CASYSGQGTEPQHF. The CDR3 region has the DNA TGCGCCAGCTACTCGGGACAGGGGACAGAGCCCCAGCATTTT.

The chain couples TRBV5-1 to TRBJ2-1; TRBD1 is a possible D gene (6 bases). CDR3 length: 16 amino acids. V lost 3 bases to trimming and J lost 6 bases, with 19 bases between them. The V gene's germline CDR1 is SGHRS and CDR2 YFSETQ. CDR3 in amino acids: CASSSQTGRWANEQFF. The CDR3 nucleotides read TGCGCCAGCAGCTCCCAGACAGGCCGGTGGGCCAATGAGCAGTTCTTC. The variable domain in full, completed from reference TRBV5-1 and TRBJ2-1, reads KAGVTQTPRYLIKTRGQQVTLSCSPISGHRSVSWYQQTPGQGLQFLFEYFSETQRNKGNFPGRFSGRQFSNSRSEMNVSTLELGDSALYLCASSSQTGRWANEQFFGPGTRLTVL.

For this clone: Other nucleotide sequences from this sample produce the same CDR3. The chain carries TRBV19 and TRBJ2-2; perhaps TRBD1 as D (6 bases). V lost 8 bases, J lost 0 bases, and 22 bases lay in between. CDR3 length: 18 residues. Germline values: CDR1 LNHDA, CDR2 SQIVND (reference sequence). The CDR3 protein is CASQPRGHPFPNTGELFF. The CDR3 bases are TGTGCCAGTCAACCCAGGGGACACCCCTTCCCGAACACCGGGGAGCTGTTTTTT.

This clone was seen once. The chain employs TRBV6-5 and TRBJ2-3, with 8 positions matching TRBD2. The V gene end was trimmed by 5 bases and the J gene end by 2 bases; junction bases not matched to a gene: 6. This CDR3 region has 15 residues. The germline gives CDR1 MNHEY, CDR2 SVGAGI. For the CDR3, the DNA is TGTGCCAGCAGTATTAGCGGGGCGCTCACAGATACGCAGTATTTT. It specifies CASSISGALTDTQYF.

V gene TRBV9 combines with J gene TRBJ1-6; a weak D match, TRBD1 (6 bases). CDR1 is SGDLS, CDR2 YYNGEE, per germline. This CDR3 comprises 15 residues. V lost 0 bases, J lost 8 bases, and 12 bases lay in between. CDR3 DNA: TGTGCCAGCAGCGTAGTGGGGGCCTGGGATTCACCCCTCCACTTT. Encoded protein: CASSVVGAWDSPLHF.

The rearrangement uses TRBV6-2 or TRBV6-3 and TRBJ1-5; D is unclear. V shed 6 bases and J shed 2 bases, with 8 bases lying between them. CDR3 length equals 13 residues. Germline V CDR1 and CDR2: MNHEY, SVGEGT. In DNA form, the CDR3 reads TGTGCCAGCAGCTCGGACGGCAATCAGCCCCAGCATTTT. This translates into CASSSDGNQPQHF.

J is TRBJ2-2 and V is TRBV24-1, with 10 bases that match TRBD2. The CDR3 totals 16 residues. The germline gives CDR1 KGHDR, CDR2 SFDVKD. J lost 7 bases, V lost 4 bases, and 8 bases had no gene match. The CDR3, as DNA: TGTGCCACCAGTGACCCCAGCGGGGGGGCCGTCGGGGAGCTGTTTTTT. It yields the protein CATSDPSGGAVGELFF.

The gene calls are TRBV24-1 and TRBJ1-5; 7 bases fit TRBD1. This CDR3 has 14 residues. Germline CDR1 reads KGHDR; CDR2 reads SFDVKD. V dropped 5 bases and J dropped 7; count of bases not matched to a gene: 7. The CDR3 DNA reads as TGTGCCACCAGTGGACAGGGACGGGGACAGCCCCAGCATTTT. Translating it yields CATSGQGRGQPQHF.

Here the CDR3 DNA reads TGTGCCAACCTACCACTACAGGGTGGGACGTGGACTGAAGCTTTCTTT. Its translation is CANLPLQGGTWTEAFF. This sequence joins TRBV2 and TRBJ1-1, with a weak D call TRBD1 (6 bases). CDR3 length: 16 amino acids. Germline lookup yields CDR1 SNHLY and CDR2 FYNNEI. Trimming left V 10 bases short and J 5 bases short, with 26 bases between.

V is TRBV2 and J is TRBJ1-2, with 7 bases matching TRBD1. There are 13 residues in the CDR3. Looked up from germline, CDR1 is SNHLY and CDR2 is FYNNEI. V was pared by 6 bases and J by 3 bases, with 4 bases of the junction left unmatched. The CDR3 DNA reads TGTGCCAGCAGAGAACAGGGGTACTATGGCTACACCTTC. It translates to CASREQGYYGYTF.

CDR3: CAISPRPEQPQHF. The CDR3 nucleotides read TGTGCCATCAGTCCCCGACCAGAACAGCCCCAGCATTTT. V usage is TRBV10-3 and J usage is TRBJ1-5; D ambiguous. V was trimmed by 5 bases and J by 7 bases, leaving 12 bases between them. The CDR3 extends over 13 amino acids. Germline V CDR1 and CDR2: ENHRY, SYGVKD.

V gene TRBV5-1 combines with J gene TRBJ2-2; 8 bases map to TRBD1. Trimming took 6 bases from V and 0 from J; bases not matched to a gene: 4. The germline V gene has CDR1 SGHRS and CDR2 YFSETQ. The CDR3 spans 15 residues. CDR3 in DNA: TGCGCCAGCATGAGGACAGGGACGAACACCGGGGAGCTGTTTTTT. It encodes CASMRTGTNTGELFF.

V gene TRBV2 combines with J gene TRBJ2-1; TRBD2 matches at 13 bases. The CDR3 sequence is 15 residues long. Germline V gene sequence: CDR1 SNHLY, CDR2 FYNNEI. J was trimmed by 8 bases and V by 6 bases; bases with no gene match: 7. The CDR3 nucleotides read TGTGCCAGCAGGGAACTAGCGGGGGGGCGGGATGAGCAGTTCTTC. It yields the protein CASRELAGGRDEQFF.